Sequencing of this T cell receptor (beta chain) was carried out in a study of metastatic and nonmetastatic thyroid tumors. Study background: Repertoires from blood and tumor or nodule tissue of malignant and benign thyroid patients were compared.

In the original analysis: To classify distant metastasis in papillary thyroid cancer, a model was built from CDR3 differences across clinicopathological groups. Via MiXCR, TCRdb re-called the PCR reads. The V and J calls here are based on TCRdb, not the publication. The table shows about 25,000 clones, with roughly 19% occurring only once. General study findings and limits: Across blood and tumor, TCR beta diversity in malignant thyroid tumors was reportedly significantly higher than in benign nodules.

The CDR3 is made up of 17 amino acids. The germline CDR1 and CDR2 sequences are MNHEY and SVGAGI. The J segment lost 6 bases and the V segment lost 0 bases, leaving 12 bases of the junction unmatched. Ahead of thyroid surgery, no patient had received treatment of any kind. Comments on this clone: Antigen specificity is unknown.

The chain links TRBV6-5 to TRBJ2-7; 9 bases agree with TRBD2. Material: blood. This TCR came from a male donor with papillary thyroid cancer or a benign thyroid nodule (not recorded which). Some clones in this sample may be carry-over from other donors' samples. The CDR3 region is CASSYSKIAGVLGEQYF. For the CDR3, the DNA is TGTGCCAGCAGTTACTCGAAGATAGCGGGAGTCCTCGGCGAGCAGTACTTC.